Listed below are T cell receptor beta chains from one sample, sequenced in a study of blood T cells in healthy people across ages. One entry per CDR3 protein, called by TCRdb with MiXCR from the 5' RACE reads. The sample yields 800,000 to 1,000,000 distinct CDR3 sequences, roughly 50% seen once. Sequenced input: blood. These receptors all come from a man between 25 and 39 years old in good health. The conserved cysteine and the conserved F or W are not part of the CDR3 here.

v_call,j_call,cdr3_aa
TRBV12-3/TRBV12-4,TRBJ1-6,ASSQKGQGLSPLH
TRBV10-3,TRBJ1-2,AISGQGASDGYT
TRBV7-9,TRBJ2-3,ASNLKGTDTQY
TRBV6-1,TRBJ2-1,ASSERQAYNEQF
TRBV3-1,TRBJ2-4,ASSQLGGAGLAKNIQY
TRBV6-2/TRBV6-3,TRBJ1-2,ASRYQGNFYGYT
TRBV10-3,TRBJ2-5,VISDRGQSSQY
TRBV10-3,TRBJ2-1,AITEGAGGPNEQF
TRBV3-1,TRBJ1-1,ASRQRALDTEAF
TRBV28,TRBJ1-2,ASSLQAGGYT
TRBV6-4,TRBJ2-6,ASSDGVAGANVLT
TRBV9,TRBJ2-1,ASSVVLAGQASEQF
TRBV7-2,TRBJ2-3,ASSPGGGYTDTQY
TRBV29-1,TRBJ1-2,SVDLGTGGSGYT
TRBV20-1,TRBJ1-6,SARDPRGPPLH
TRBV4-3,TRBJ2-7,ASSQDGTALYYEQY
TRBV12-3/TRBV12-4,TRBJ2-1,ASSPSRGSSYNEQF
TRBV24-1,TRBJ2-1,ATSDLTGAQF
TRBV12-3/TRBV12-4,TRBJ2-2,ASSSEKNTGELF
TRBV19,TRBJ2-5,ASTGQGISETQY
TRBV4-1,TRBJ2-7,ASSQVNRGYEQY
TRBV12-3/TRBV12-4,TRBJ2-5,ASSLVGRLETQY
TRBV20-1,TRBJ1-1,SANKGLRTEAF
TRBV28,TRBJ2-3,ASSKQGGDTQY
TRBV28,TRBJ1-5,ASSPRTLSNQPQH
TRBV12-3/TRBV12-4,TRBJ2-2,ASRSGTGGSGELF
TRBV5-1,TRBJ2-5,ASSFGQREGETQY
TRBV10-3,TRBJ2-5,AISENGAGETQY
TRBV10-3,TRBJ2-7,AISEAFPGTGYYEQY
TRBV20-1,TRBJ2-7,SARDLGTGKGTLYEQY
TRBV18,TRBJ2-7,ASSLPGRAYEQY
TRBV29-1,TRBJ2-5,SAEGGVDDNEQY
TRBV25-1,TRBJ2-5,ASSAMSGAFQETQY
TRBV15,TRBJ2-3,ATSRDRPAVTDTQY
TRBV3-1,TRBJ1-5,ASSQGYQTGAPQH
TRBV11-1,TRBJ2-5,ASSVRGYQETQY
TRBV12-3/TRBV12-4,TRBJ1-2,ASSLRDHPNYGYT
TRBV7-3,TRBJ2-3,ASSLNPAADTQY
TRBV27,TRBJ2-2,ASSVQNTGELF
TRBV7-9,TRBJ1-3,ASSLRLAQGAGNTIY
TRBV6-1,TRBJ2-3,ARTVPTSGGGDTQY
TRBV6-5,TRBJ1-4,ASSYSFVGMSREKLF
TRBV27,TRBJ1-5,ASSLTPYSNQPQH
TRBV4-3,TRBJ1-2,ASSQGTGGYGYT
TRBV7-2,TRBJ2-5,ASSLEMGQETQY
TRBV24-1,TRBJ2-4,ATSDPAGGLDIQY
TRBV6-5,TRBJ1-6,ASSPGREGNSPLH
TRBV4-2,TRBJ2-1,ASSPQATSGGYNEQF
TRBV20-1,TRBJ2-3,SARDRVGTDTQY
TRBV29-1,TRBJ2-1,SVEGAGGSEINEQF
TRBV3-1,TRBJ2-1,ASSQGGTSGPNEQF
TRBV20-1,TRBJ2-3,SASSRRGRTDTQY
TRBV12-3/TRBV12-4,TRBJ2-5,ASGHLDTAKTQY
TRBV24-1,TRBJ2-1,ATSDFGDRGHEQF
TRBV3-1,TRBJ2-3,ASSHLSGAADTQY
TRBV7-9,TRBJ1-6,ASSLAPQGNSPLH
TRBV10-3,TRBJ1-2,AIMTVYGYT
TRBV28,TRBJ1-1,ASSSSGTGGTEAF
TRBV7-9,TRBJ1-3,ASSPPLTVLSGNTIY